This record looks at one T cell receptor (beta chain) sequence and its context. Its antigen is unidentified. The sample comes from a study of human T cells and chemical hapten exposure. In the study overall: Researchers reported sensitizing an approximately 2 cm by approximately 2 cm upper inner arm skin site with 2% DPC. The study's findings and limits: The formation of large CDR3 similarity clusters by expanded TCRs significantly exceeded that of controls.

As for time point: patch test 1, 2 weeks after DPC sensitization. Treatment indicated: therapeutic diphenylcyclopropenone sensitization with weekly scalp DPC. Unfractionated whole blood served as the source for total RNA extraction. V was shortened by 5 bases and J by 7 bases, with 15 bases between the two germline ends. Germline-derived CDR1 and CDR2 are SEHNR and FQNEAQ (reference sequence). This CDR3 has 15 residues. In TCRdb, the RACE reads were re-called with MiXCR into one record per CDR3 protein. The repertoire has 370,000 or so distinct CDR3 sequences, 4.8% of them found once; the top ten carry under 3%.

This chain joins TRBV7-9 and TRBJ1-6; the D is unclear. The sequence was collected from a woman aged 45-65 years with alopecia areata. Some clones in this sample may be carry-over from other donors' samples. The source was whole blood, collected in connection with sensitization to the hapten diphenylcyclopropenone (DPC). The CDR3 loop is CASSLEGFLNSPLHF. Here the CDR3 DNA reads TGTGCCAGCAGCCTAGAGGGTTTCTTGAATTCACCCCTCCACTTT.